This record looks at one T cell receptor (beta chain) sequence and its context. Germline V gene sequence: CDR1 MNHEY, CDR2 SVGEGT. V gave up 5 bases and J gave up 0 bases, with 12 bases separating them. The CDR3 covers 15 residues. Alongside a J-beta primer mix, a sample-barcoded 5' primer served in a second PCR lasting roughly 6 to 11 cycles. TCRdb passed the 5' RACE reads through MiXCR, listing each CDR3 protein once. In the table there are fewer than 1,000,000 distinct CDR3 sequences, about half of which are singletons. These data come from a study of blood T cells in healthy people across ages. The chain combines TRBV6-2 or TRBV6-3 with TRBJ2-3; D is undetermined. This receptor was obtained from a man at least 80 years old in good health. Material: blood. Here the CDR3 reads CASSLPRQSTDTQYF. CDR3 nucleotide sequence: TGTGCCAGCAGTCTTCCTAGGCAAAGCACAGATACGCAGTATTTT.